This T cell receptor beta chain comes out of a study of CD8 T cells in ankylosing spondylitis. Findings of the study overall: Disease-linked clones reportedly concentrated significantly in matched ankylosing spondylitis synovial fluid.

The V and J ends lost 1 base and 6 bases respectively, with 22 bases between them. The germline V gene encodes CDR1 LNHNV and CDR2 YYDKDF (reference sequence). The length of the CDR3 is 17 residues. This clonotype has just a few counts. Its specificity is not known. Each CDR3 protein gets one entry after TCRdb re-called the 5' RACE reads with MiXCR. Among about 250,000 distinct CDR3 sequences listed, approximately 30% were seen once. This chain uses TRBV15 with TRBJ2-7, with D possibly called TRBD1 or TRBD2 (5 bases each). The source material was blood, either unsorted or a sorted T cell fraction (not recorded which). The clonotype originates from a male donor with ankylosing spondylitis or in good health (not recorded which). The CDR3 is CATSRGTGGRTLSEQYF. In DNA form, the CDR3 reads TGTGCCACCAGCAGAGGAACAGGAGGACGAACTTTGTCCGAGCAGTACTTC.